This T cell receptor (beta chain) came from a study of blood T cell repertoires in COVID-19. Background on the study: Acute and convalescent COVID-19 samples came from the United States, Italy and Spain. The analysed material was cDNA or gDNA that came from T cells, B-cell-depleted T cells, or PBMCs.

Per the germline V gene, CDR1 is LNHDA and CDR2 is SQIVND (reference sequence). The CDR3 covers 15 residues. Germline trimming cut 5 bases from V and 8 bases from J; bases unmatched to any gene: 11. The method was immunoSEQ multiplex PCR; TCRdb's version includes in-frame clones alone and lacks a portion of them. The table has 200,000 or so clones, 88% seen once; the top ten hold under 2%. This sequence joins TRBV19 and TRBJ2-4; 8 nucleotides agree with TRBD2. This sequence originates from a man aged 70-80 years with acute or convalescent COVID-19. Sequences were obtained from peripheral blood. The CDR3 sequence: CASSAATAGADIQYF. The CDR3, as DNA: TGTGCCAGTAGTGCCGCGACAGCGGGGGCCGACATTCAGTACTTC.